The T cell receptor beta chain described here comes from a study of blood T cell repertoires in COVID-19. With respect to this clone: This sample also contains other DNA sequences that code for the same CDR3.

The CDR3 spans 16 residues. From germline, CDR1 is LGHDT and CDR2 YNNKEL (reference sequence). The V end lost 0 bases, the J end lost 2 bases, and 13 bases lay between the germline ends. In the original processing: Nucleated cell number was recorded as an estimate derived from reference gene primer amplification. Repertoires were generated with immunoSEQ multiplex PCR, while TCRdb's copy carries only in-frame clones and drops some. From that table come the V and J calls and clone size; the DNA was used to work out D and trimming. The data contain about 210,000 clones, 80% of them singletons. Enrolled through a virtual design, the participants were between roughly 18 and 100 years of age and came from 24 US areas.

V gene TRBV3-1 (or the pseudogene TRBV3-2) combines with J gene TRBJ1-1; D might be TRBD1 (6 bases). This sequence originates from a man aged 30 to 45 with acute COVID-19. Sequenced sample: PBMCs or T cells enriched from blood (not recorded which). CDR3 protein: CASSQDRGRGNTEAFF. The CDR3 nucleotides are TGTGCCAGCAGCCAAGATAGGGGGAGGGGTAACACTGAAGCTTTCTTT.